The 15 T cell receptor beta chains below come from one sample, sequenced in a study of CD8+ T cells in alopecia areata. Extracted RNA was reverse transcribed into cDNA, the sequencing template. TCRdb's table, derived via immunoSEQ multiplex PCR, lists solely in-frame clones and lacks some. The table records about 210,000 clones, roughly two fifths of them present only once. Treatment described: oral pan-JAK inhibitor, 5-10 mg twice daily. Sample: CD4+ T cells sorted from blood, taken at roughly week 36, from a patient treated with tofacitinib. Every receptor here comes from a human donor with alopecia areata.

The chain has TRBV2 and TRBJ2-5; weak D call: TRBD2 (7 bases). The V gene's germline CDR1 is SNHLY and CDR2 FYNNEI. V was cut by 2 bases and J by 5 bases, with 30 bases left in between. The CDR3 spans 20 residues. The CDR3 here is CASSERGASTSRSRRETQYF. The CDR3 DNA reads TGTGCCAGCAGTGAAAGGGGGGCGTCGACTAGCCGCTCCCGTAGGGAGACCCAGTACTTC. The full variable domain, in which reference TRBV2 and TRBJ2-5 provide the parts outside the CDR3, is EPEVTQTPSHQVTQMGQEVILRCVPISNHLYFYWYRQILGQKVEFLVSFYNNEISEKSEIFDDQFSVERPDGSNFTLKIRSTKLEDSAMYFCASSERGASTSRSRRETQYFGPGTRLLVL.

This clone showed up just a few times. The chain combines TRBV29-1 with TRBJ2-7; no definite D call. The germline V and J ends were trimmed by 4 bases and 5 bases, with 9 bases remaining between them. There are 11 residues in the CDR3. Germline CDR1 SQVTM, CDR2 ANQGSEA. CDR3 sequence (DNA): TGCAGCGTTGTATGGGGTAACGAGCAGTACTTC. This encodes CSVVWGNEQYF.

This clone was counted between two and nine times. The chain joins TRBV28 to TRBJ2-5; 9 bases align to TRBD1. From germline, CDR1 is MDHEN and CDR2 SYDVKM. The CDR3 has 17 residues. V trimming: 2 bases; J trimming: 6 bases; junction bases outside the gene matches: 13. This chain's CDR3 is CASSLLGTGQGRKTQYF. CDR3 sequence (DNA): TGTGCCAGCAGTTTACTGGGAACGGGACAGGGTAGGAAGACCCAGTACTTC.

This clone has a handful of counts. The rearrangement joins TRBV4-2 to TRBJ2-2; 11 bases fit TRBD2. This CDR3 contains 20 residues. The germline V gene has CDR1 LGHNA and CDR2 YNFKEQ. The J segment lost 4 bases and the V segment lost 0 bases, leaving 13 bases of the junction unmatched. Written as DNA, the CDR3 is TGTGCCAGCAGCCAAGATATGCGGCTGGGACTAGCGGACTCCACCGGGGAGCTGTTTTTT. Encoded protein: CASSQDMRLGLADSTGELFF.

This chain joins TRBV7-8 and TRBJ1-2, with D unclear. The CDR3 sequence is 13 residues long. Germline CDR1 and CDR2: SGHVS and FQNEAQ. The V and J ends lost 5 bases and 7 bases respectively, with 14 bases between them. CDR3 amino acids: CASSPEVGSGYTF. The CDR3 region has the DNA TGTGCCAGCAGCCCGGAGGTGGGTAGTGGCTACACCTTC.

The CDR3 sequence: CAWSVLQGGRYEQYF. CDR3 bases: TGTGCCTGGAGTGTACTCCAGGGGGGGCGCTACGAGCAGTACTTC. The gene calls are TRBV30 and TRBJ2-7; the D gene could be TRBD1 or TRBD2 (7 bases each). CDR3 length equals 15 residues. Germline CDR1 reads GTSNPN; CDR2 reads SVGIG (reference sequence). The V end lost 0 bases, the J end lost 3 bases, and 15 bases lay between the germline ends. The entire variable domain, with the rest obtained from reference TRBV30 and TRBJ2-7, is as follows: SQTIHQWPATLVQPVGSPLSLECTVEGTSNPNLYWYRQAAGRGLQLLFYSVGIGQISSEVPQNLSASRPQDRQFILSSKKLLLSDSGFYLCAWSVLQGGRYEQYFGPGTRLTVT.

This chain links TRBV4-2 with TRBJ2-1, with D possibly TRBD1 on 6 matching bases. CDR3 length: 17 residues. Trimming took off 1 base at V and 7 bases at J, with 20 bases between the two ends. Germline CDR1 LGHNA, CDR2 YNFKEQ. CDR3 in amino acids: CASSQVTGQPLFNEQFF. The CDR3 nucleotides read TGTGCCAGCAGCCAAGTAACTGGACAGCCGCTTTTTAATGAGCAGTTCTTC.

The CDR3 loop is CASSFAGRGETQYF. CDR3 DNA: TGTGCCAGCAGCTTCGCAGGGAGGGGAGAGACCCAGTACTTC. This chain joins TRBV7-3 and TRBJ2-5, with 7 bases identical to TRBD2. The CDR3 sequence is 14 residues long. V lost 3 bases, J lost 4 bases, and 5 bases stayed unmatched. Germline V gives CDR1 SGHTA, CDR2 FQGTGA.

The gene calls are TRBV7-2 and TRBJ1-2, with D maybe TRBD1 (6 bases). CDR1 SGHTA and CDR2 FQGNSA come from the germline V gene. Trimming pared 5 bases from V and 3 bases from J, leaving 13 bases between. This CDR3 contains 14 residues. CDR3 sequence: CASSPVSGDYGYTF. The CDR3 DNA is TGTGCCAGCAGCCCGGTTTCAGGGGACTATGGCTACACCTTC.

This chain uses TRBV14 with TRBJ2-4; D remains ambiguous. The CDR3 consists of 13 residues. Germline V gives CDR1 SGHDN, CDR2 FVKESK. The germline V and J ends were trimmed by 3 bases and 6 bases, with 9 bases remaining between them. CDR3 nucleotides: TGTGCCAGCAGCCATGGGCCCATAAACATTCAGTACTTC. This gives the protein CASSHGPINIQYF.

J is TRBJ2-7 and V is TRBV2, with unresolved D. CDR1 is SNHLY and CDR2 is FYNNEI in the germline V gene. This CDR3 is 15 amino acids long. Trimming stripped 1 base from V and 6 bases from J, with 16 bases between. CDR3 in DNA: TGTGCCAGCAGTGAAGTTCGGCAGAAAAGGAGCGAGCAGTACTTC. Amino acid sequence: CASSEVRQKRSEQYF.

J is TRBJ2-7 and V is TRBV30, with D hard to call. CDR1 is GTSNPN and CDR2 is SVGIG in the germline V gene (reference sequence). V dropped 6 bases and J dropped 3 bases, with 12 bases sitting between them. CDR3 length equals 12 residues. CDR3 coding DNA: TGTGCCTGCCACTATGGTAGCTACGAGCAGTACTTC. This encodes CACHYGSYEQYF.

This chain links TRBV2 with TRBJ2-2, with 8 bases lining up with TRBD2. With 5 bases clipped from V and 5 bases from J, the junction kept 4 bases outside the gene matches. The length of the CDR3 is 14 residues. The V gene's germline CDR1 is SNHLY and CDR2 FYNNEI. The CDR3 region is CASSFSSGTGELFF. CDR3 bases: TGTGCCAGCAGTTTTTCTAGCGGGACCGGGGAGCTGTTTTTT.

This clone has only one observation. CDR3 protein: CSVDRAPGTGVTDTQYF. The CDR3 nucleotides are TGCAGCGTTGACAGGGCCCCCGGGACAGGAGTCACAGATACGCAGTATTTT. The chain is built from TRBV29-1 and TRBJ2-3; 8 bases are a match to TRBD1. CDR1 SQVTM and CDR2 ANQGSEA come from the germline V gene. V shed 3 bases, J shed 2 bases, and the junction held 13 bases outside the gene matches. The CDR3 contains 17 residues.

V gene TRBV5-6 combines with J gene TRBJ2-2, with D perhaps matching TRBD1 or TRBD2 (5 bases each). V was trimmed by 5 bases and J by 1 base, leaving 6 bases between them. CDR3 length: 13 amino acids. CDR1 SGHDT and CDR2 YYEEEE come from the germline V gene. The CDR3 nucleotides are TGTGCCAGCAGTGGGGGGAACACCGGGGAGCTGTTTTTT. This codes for CASSGGNTGELFF.